The T cell receptor beta chain under discussion was sequenced for a study of metastatic and nonmetastatic thyroid tumors. The wider study: Thyroid patients, malignant and benign, had repertoires compared across blood and tumor or nodule tissue. Broader study findings: Patients with malignant thyroid tumors reportedly had significantly higher TCR beta diversity than those with benign nodules, in blood and tumor.

No treatment of any kind had been given to any patient before thyroid surgery. Trimming removed 5 bases from V and 7 bases from J, with 11 bases in between. The CDR3 runs to 13 residues. The V gene's germline CDR1 is SGHTA and CDR2 FQGTGA. This clone occurred many times. Its antigen is unidentified. TCRdb redid the clone calls on the PCR reads using MiXCR. This sample has some 28,000 clones, with around 15% found just once. The sequenced sample consisted of blood. The source of this sequence is a female donor with papillary thyroid cancer or a benign thyroid nodule (not recorded which). Some clones in this sample may be carry-over from other donors' samples. The chain uses TRBV7-3 and TRBJ2-2, with D unresolved. The DNA of the CDR3 is TGTGCCAGCAGCCCCGGAGCGCACGGGGAGCTGTTTTTT. Its translation: CASSPGAHGELFF.